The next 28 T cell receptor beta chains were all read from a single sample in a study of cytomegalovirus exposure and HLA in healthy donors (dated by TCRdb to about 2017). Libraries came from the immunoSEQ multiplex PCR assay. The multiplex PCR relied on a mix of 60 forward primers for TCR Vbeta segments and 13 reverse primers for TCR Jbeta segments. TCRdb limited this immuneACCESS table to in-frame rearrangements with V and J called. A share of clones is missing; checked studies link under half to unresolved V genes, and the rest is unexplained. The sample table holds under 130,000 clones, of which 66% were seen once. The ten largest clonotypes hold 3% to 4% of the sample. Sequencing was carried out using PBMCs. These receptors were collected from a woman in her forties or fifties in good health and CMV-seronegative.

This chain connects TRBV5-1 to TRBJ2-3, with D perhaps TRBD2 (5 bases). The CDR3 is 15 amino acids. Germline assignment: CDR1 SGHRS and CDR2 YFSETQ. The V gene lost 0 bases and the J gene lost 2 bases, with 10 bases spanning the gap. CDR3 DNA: TGCGCCAGCAGCTTGGGGGCGGGCCCCACAGATACGCAGTATTTT. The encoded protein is CASSLGAGPTDTQYF.

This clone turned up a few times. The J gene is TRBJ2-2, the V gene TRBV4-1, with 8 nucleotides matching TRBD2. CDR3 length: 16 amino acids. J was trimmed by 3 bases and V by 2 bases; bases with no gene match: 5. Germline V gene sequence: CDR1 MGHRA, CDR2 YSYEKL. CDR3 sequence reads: CASSQPLLADTGELFF. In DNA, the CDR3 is TGCGCCAGCAGCCAACCATTACTAGCGGACACCGGGGAGCTGTTTTTT.

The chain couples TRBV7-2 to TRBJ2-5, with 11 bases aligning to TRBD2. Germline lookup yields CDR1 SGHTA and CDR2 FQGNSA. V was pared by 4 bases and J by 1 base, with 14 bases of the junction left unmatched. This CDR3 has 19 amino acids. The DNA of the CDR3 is TGTGCCAGCAGCTCGGGACTAGCGGACCACGGGGGGCTCCAAGAGACCCAGTACTTC. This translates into CASSSGLADHGGLQETQYF.

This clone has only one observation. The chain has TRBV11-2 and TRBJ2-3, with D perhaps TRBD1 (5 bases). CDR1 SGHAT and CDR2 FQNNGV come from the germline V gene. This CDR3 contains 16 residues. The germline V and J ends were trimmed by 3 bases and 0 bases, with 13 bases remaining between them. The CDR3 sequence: CASSFITGTSTDTQYF. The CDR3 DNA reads TGTGCCAGCAGCTTCATTACAGGTACTAGCACAGATACGCAGTATTTT.

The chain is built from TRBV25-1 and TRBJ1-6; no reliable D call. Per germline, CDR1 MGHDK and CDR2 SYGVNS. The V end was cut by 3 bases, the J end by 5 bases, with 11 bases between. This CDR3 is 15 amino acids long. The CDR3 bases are TGTGCCAGCAGTGATTTTGGGCCGAATAATTCACCCCTCCACTTT. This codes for CASSDFGPNNSPLHF.

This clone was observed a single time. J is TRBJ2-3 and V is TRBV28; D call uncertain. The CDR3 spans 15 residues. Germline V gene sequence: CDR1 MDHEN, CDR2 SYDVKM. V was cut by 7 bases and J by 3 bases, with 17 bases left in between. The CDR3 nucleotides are TGTGCCAGCACCGCACAGCCCTTCAGGACAGATACGCAGTATTTT. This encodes CASTAQPFRTDTQYF.

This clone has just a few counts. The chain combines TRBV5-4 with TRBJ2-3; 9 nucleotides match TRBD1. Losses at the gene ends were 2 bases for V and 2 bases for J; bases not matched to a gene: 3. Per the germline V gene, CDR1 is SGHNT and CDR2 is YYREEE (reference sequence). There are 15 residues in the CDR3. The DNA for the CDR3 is TGTGCCAGCAGCTTCGGGACAGGGACCACAGATACGCAGTATTTT. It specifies CASSFGTGTTDTQYF. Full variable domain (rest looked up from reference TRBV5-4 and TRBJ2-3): ETGVTQSPTHLIKTRGQQVTLRCSSQSGHNTVSWYQQALGQGPQFIFQYYREEENGRGNFPPRFSGLQFPNYSSELNVNALELDDSALYLCASSFGTGTTDTQYFGPGTRLTVL.

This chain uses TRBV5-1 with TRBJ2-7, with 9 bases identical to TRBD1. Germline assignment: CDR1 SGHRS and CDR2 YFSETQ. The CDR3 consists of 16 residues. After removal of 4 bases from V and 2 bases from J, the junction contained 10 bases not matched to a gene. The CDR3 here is CASSQSPGQGAYEQYF. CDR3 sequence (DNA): TGCGCCAGCAGCCAGTCCCCGGGACAGGGTGCCTACGAGCAGTACTTC.

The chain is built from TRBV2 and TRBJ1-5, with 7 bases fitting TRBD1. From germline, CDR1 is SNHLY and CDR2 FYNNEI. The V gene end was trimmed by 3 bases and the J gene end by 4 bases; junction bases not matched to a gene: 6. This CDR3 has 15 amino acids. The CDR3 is CASSEEGAGNQPQHF. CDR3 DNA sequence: TGTGCCAGCAGTGAGGAGGGGGCTGGTAATCAGCCCCAGCATTTT.

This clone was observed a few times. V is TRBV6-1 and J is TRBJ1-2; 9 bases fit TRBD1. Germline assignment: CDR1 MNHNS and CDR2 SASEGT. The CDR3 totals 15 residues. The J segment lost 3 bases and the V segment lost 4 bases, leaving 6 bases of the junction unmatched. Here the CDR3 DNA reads TGTGCCAGCAGTGGTAGACAGGGGGGGGACTATGGCTACACCTTC. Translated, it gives CASSGRQGGDYGYTF.

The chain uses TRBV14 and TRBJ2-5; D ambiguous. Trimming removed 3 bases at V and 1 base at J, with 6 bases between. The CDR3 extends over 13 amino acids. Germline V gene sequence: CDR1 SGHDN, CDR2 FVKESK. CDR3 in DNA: TGTGCCAGCAGCCAGGGCAGCCAAGAGACCCAGTACTTC. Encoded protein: CASSQGSQETQYF.

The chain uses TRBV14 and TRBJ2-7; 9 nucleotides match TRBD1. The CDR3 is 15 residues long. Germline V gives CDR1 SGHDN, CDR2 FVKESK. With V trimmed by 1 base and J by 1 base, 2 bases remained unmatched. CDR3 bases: TGTGCCAGCAGCCAAGGAGGGACAGGGTCCTACGAGCAGTACTTC. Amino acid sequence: CASSQGGTGSYEQYF.

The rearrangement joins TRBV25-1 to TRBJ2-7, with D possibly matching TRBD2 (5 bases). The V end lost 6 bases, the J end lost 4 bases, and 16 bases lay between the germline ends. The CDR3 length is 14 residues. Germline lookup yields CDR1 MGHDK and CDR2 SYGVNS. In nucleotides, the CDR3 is TGTGCCAGCAGACCCACTAGATATTCGTACGAGCAGTACTTC. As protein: CASRPTRYSYEQYF.

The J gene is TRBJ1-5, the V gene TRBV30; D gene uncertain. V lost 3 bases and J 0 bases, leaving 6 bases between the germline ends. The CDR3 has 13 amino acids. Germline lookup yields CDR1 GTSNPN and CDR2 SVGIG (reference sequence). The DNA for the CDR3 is TGTGCCTGGAGCGACAATAGCAATCAGCCCCAGCATTTT. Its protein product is CAWSDNSNQPQHF. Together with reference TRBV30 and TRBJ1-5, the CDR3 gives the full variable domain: SQTIHQWPATLVQPVGSPLSLECTVEGTSNPNLYWYRQAAGRGLQLLFYSVGIGQISSEVPQNLSASRPQDRQFILSSKKLLLSDSGFYLCAWSDNSNQPQHFGDGTRLSIL.

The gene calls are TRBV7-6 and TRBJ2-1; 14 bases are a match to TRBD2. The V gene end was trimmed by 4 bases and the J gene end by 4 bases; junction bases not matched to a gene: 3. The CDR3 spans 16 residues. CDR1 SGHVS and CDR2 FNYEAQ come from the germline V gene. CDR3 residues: CASSSTSGGAYNEQFF. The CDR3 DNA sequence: TGTGCCAGCAGCTCGACTAGCGGGGGGGCGTACAATGAGCAGTTCTTC.

CDR3 amino acids: CASSPWASGNLEQYF. In DNA form, the CDR3 reads TGTGCCAGCAGCCCGTGGGCTAGCGGTAACCTCGAGCAGTACTTC. This chain links TRBV11-2 with TRBJ2-7; 7 bases are a match to TRBD2. V dropped 5 bases and J dropped 6; count of bases not matched to a gene: 13. CDR1 is SGHAT, CDR2 FQNNGV, per germline. The CDR3 is 15 residues long.

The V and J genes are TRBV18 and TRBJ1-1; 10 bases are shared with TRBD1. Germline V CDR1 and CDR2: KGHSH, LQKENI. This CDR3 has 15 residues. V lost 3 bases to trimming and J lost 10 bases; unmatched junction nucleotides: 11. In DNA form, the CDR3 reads TGTGCCAGCTCACCGAGGGGGACAGGGGCTTCGGGAGCTTTCTTT. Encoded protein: CASSPRGTGASGAFF.

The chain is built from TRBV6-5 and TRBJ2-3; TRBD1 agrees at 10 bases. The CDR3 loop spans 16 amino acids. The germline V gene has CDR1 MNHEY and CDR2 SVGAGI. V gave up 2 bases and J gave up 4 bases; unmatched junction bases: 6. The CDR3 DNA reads TGTGCCAGCAGTTACAGTTCAGGACAGGGGGCAGATACGCAGTATTTT. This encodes CASSYSSGQGADTQYF.

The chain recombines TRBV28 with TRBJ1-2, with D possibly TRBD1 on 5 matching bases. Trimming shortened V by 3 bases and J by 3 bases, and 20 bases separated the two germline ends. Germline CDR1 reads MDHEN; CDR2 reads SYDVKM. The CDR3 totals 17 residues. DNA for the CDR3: TGTGCCAGCAGTTTCCCTTTCCGGGCAGGGTATGACTATGGCTACACCTTC. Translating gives CASSFPFRAGYDYGYTF.

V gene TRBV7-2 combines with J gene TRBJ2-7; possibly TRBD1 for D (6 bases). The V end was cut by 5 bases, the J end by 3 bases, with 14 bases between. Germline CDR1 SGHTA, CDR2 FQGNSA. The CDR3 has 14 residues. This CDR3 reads CASSPGVVSYEQYF. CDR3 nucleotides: TGTGCCAGCAGCCCAGGGGTTGTTAGCTACGAGCAGTACTTC.

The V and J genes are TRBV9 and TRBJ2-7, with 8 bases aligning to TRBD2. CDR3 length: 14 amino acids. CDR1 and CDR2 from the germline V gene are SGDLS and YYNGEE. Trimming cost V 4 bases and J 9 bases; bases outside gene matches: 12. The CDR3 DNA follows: TGTGCCAGCAGCCCGAGCGGGAGCCCAGATGGGCAGTACTTC. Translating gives CASSPSGSPDGQYF.

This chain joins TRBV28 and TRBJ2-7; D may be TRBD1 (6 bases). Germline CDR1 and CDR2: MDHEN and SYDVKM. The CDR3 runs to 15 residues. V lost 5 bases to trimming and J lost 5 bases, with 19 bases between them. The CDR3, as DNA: TGTGCCAGCAGTCAGCGGACAGCCAGCAATCACGAGCAGTACTTC. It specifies CASSQRTASNHEQYF.

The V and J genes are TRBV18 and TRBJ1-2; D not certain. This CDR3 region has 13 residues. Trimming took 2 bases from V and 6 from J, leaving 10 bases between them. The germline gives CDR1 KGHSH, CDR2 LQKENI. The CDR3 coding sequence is TGTGCCAGCTCACCATCTACTTTAAATGGCTACACCTTC. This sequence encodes CASSPSTLNGYTF.

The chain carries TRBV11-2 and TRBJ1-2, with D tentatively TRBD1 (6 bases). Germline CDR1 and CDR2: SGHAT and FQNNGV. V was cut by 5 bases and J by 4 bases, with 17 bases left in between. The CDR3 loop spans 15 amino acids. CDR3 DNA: TGTGCCAGCAGCCGCCCAAGACAGGTCCTCTATGGCTACACCTTC. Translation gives CASSRPRQVLYGYTF.

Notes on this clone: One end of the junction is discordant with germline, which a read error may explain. The DNA of the CDR3 is TGTGCTAGCAGCCCGCTGACTAGCGGGGGCTCCTACGAGCAGTACTTC. This gives the protein CASSPLTSGGSYEQYF. This chain links TRBV7-7 with TRBJ2-7; TRBD2 aligns across 12 bases. Germline V gene lookup returns CDR1 SSHAT and CDR2 FNYEAQ (reference sequence). CDR3 length equals 16 residues.

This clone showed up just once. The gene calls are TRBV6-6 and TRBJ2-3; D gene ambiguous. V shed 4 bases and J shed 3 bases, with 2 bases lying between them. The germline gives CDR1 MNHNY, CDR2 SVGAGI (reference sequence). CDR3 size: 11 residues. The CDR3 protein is CASSLTDTQYF. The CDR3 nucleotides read TGTGCCAGCAGTTTAACAGATACGCAGTATTTT.

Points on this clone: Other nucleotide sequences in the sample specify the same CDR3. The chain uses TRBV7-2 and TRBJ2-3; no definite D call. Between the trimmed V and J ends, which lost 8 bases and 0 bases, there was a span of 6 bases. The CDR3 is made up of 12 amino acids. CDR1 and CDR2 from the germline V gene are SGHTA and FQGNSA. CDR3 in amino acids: CASSLSTDTQYF. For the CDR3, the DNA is TGTGCCAGCTCACTGAGCACAGATACGCAGTATTTT.

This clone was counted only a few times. CDR3 region: CASSLLRGQGDYGYTF. CDR3 nucleotide sequence: TGTGCCAGCAGCTTACTCAGGGGGCAGGGAGACTATGGCTACACCTTC. The chain carries TRBV11-2 and TRBJ1-2; 8 bases are a match to TRBD1. The CDR3 totals 16 residues. V trimming: 2 bases; J trimming: 3 bases; junction bases outside the gene matches: 8. The germline gives CDR1 SGHAT, CDR2 FQNNGV.